Sequencing of this T cell receptor beta chain was carried out in a study of blood T cell repertoires in COVID-19. Study-wide context: COVID-19 samples, acute and convalescent, were from the United States, Italy and Spain. Nucleic acid was either cDNA or gDNA, and it came from T cells, B-cell-depleted T cells, or PBMCs.

Per the original methods: The authors estimated nucleated cell counts from reference gene primer amplification. Generated by immunoSEQ multiplex PCR, the TCRdb table keeps only in-frame clones and is missing some. The V and J calls and clone size were taken over from that table, and D and trimming were inferred from the DNA. The sample shows fewer than 200,000 clones, roughly 81% of them seen only once. Germline-derived CDR1 and CDR2 are SGDLS and YYNGEE. The CDR3 sequence is 12 residues long. The trim removed 5 bases at V and 7 bases at J, leaving 5 bases unmatched. This clone was picked up one time. While infection was still active, Seattle patients were enrolled and then followed longitudinally.

The clonotype comes from a woman aged 55-70 years with COVID-19, enrolled during active disease. Sequenced sample: peripheral blood. The chain combines TRBV9 with TRBJ1-2; 7 bases map to TRBD1. The CDR3 nucleotides are TGTGCCAGCAGAGAGGGGGCTAGTGGCTACACCTTC. It yields the protein CASREGASGYTF.